Below, 16 T cell receptor beta chains from the same sample are listed, as sequenced in a study of cytomegalovirus exposure and HLA in healthy donors. The PCR made use of 60 Vbeta and 13 Jbeta primers. Clones were sequenced by immunoSEQ multiplex PCR, and TCRdb holds only the in-frame ones, with some missing. This sample's table has 100,000 to 150,000 clones. The sequenced sample was PBMCs. The receptors come from a woman aged 40 to 50 in good health and CMV-seronegative.

The chain couples TRBV4-1 to TRBJ2-2; D unresolved. V was shortened by 2 bases and J by 5 bases, with 3 bases between the two germline ends. Per the germline V gene, CDR1 is MGHRA and CDR2 is YSYEKL. This CDR3 is built from 12 residues. The CDR3 DNA reads as TGCGCCAGCAGCCAACGGACCGGGGAGCTGTTTTTT. The encoded protein is CASSQRTGELFF.

The chain uses TRBV9 and TRBJ1-1, with D maybe TRBD1 (6 bases). Germline loops: CDR1 SGDLS, CDR2 YYNGEE. The CDR3 sequence is 15 residues long. Trimming stripped 2 bases from V and 4 bases from J, with 15 bases between. CDR3 amino acids: CASSVWGTKGTEAFF. In DNA form, the CDR3 reads TGTGCCAGCAGCGTCTGGGGGACAAAAGGCACTGAAGCTTTCTTT.

This chain links TRBV10-3 with TRBJ2-7, with D perhaps matching TRBD2 (6 bases). Germline-derived CDR1 and CDR2 are ENHRY and SYGVKD. The CDR3 totals 14 residues. The V end lost 6 bases, the J end lost 2 bases, and 14 bases lay between the germline ends. CDR3 residues: CAIRPGGAAYEQYF. The CDR3 DNA follows: TGTGCCATCAGGCCCGGCGGGGCGGCCTACGAGCAGTACTTC.

The chain uses TRBV14 and TRBJ1-2; 9 nucleotides line up with TRBD1. The V gene end was trimmed by 2 bases and the J gene end by 4 bases; junction bases not matched to a gene: 5. The length of the CDR3 is 15 residues. The germline gives CDR1 SGHDN, CDR2 FVKESK. The CDR3 coding sequence is TGTGCCAGCAGCCAAACCGGACAGGGGTCCTATGGCTACACCTTC. It codes for CASSQTGQGSYGYTF. Full variable domain (outside the CDR3, taken from reference TRBV14 and TRBJ1-2): EAGVTQFPSHSVIEKGQTVTLRCDPISGHDNLYWYRRVMGKEIKFLLHFVKESKQDESGMPNNRFLAERTGGTYSTLKVQPAELEDSGVYFCASSQTGQGSYGYTFGSGTRLTVV.

The chain employs TRBV6-6 and TRBJ2-1, with 11 bases that match TRBD2. V trimming: 5 bases; J trimming: 9 bases; junction bases outside the gene matches: 6. Germline V gives CDR1 MNHNY, CDR2 SVGAGI (reference sequence). The CDR3 spans 14 residues. CDR3 in DNA: TGTGCCAGCAGTCCTTATAGCGGGGGGGCTGAGCAGTTCTTC. This codes for CASSPYSGGAEQFF.

The chain carries TRBV5-6 and TRBJ1-2; D remains ambiguous. Germline CDR1 reads SGHDT; CDR2 reads YYEEEE. V lost 3 bases and J 0 bases, leaving 12 bases between the germline ends. This CDR3 has 15 amino acids. The CDR3 protein is CASSSKPLANYGYTF. CDR3 bases: TGTGCCAGCAGCTCAAAGCCGTTAGCTAACTATGGCTACACCTTC.

The chain has TRBV7-8 and TRBJ2-2, with D possibly being TRBD2 (6 bases). The germline gives CDR1 SGHVS, CDR2 FQNEAQ. The CDR3 consists of 15 residues. Trimming cost V 2 bases and J 8 bases, with 15 bases left between them. CDR3: CASSLWRARAGELFF. The CDR3 region has the DNA TGTGCCAGCAGCTTATGGAGGGCGAGGGCAGGGGAGCTGTTTTTT.

The rearrangement links TRBV7-2 to TRBJ1-2, with D possibly TRBD1 on 6 matching bases. There are 12 residues in the CDR3. Deletions cut 6 bases from V and 13 bases from J, with 18 bases between. Germline CDR1 SGHTA, CDR2 FQGNSA. The CDR3 sequence is CASSPTDRLGTF. CDR3 in DNA: TGTGCCAGCAGTCCTACCGACAGGTTGGGCACCTTC.

This rearrangement joins TRBV18 to TRBJ1-5; D not resolved. Between the trimmed V and J ends, which lost 1 base and 0 bases, there was a span of 7 bases. The length of the CDR3 is 15 residues. Germline V gene lookup returns CDR1 KGHSH and CDR2 LQKENI. For the CDR3, the DNA is TGTGCCAGCTCACCACTTACAAGTAGCAATCAGCCCCAGCATTTT. Residues: CASSPLTSSNQPQHF.

The rearrangement uses TRBV7-9 and TRBJ1-4, with TRBD1 matching over 11 bases. The germline V gene has CDR1 SEHNR and CDR2 FQNEAQ (reference sequence). With 6 bases clipped from V and 8 bases from J, the junction kept 5 bases outside the gene matches. This CDR3 is 14 amino acids long. DNA for the CDR3: TGTGCCAGCAGTACGGACAGGGGGCCGGAAAAACTGTTTTTT. It specifies CASSTDRGPEKLFF.

The CDR3 is CASSQDWGVYEQYF. In DNA form, the CDR3 reads TGCGCCAGCAGCCAAGATTGGGGAGTCTACGAGCAGTACTTC. The chain employs TRBV4-1 and TRBJ2-7; D perhaps matches TRBD2 (5 bases). Per germline, CDR1 MGHRA and CDR2 YSYEKL. The CDR3 is made up of 14 amino acids. Deletions cut 0 bases from V and 3 bases from J, with 9 bases between.

V usage is TRBV28 and J usage is TRBJ2-2; no definite D call. Deletions cut 7 bases from V and 3 bases from J, with 12 bases between. The CDR3 is 14 amino acids. The germline V gene has CDR1 MDHEN and CDR2 SYDVKM. The CDR3 nucleotides read TGTGCCAGCATCGATGGTACGGACACCGGGGAGCTGTTTTTT. Amino acids: CASIDGTDTGELFF.

The chain carries TRBV19 and TRBJ2-3; TRBD1 agrees at 7 bases. Germline values: CDR1 LNHDA, CDR2 SQIVND (reference sequence). V shed 7 bases, J shed 1 base, and the junction held 8 bases outside the gene matches. This CDR3 region has 15 residues. CDR3 in DNA: TGTGCCAGTAACTCCGGACAGGTCGGCACAGATACGCAGTATTTT. It yields the protein CASNSGQVGTDTQYF.

The chain links TRBV28 to TRBJ1-3; a weak D match, TRBD1 (5 bases). This CDR3 is built from 12 residues. CDR1 MDHEN and CDR2 SYDVKM come from the germline V gene. V was trimmed by 4 bases and J by 6 bases, leaving 7 bases between them. The CDR3 DNA follows: TGTGCCAGCAGTTCCAGGGCAAACACCATATATTTT. Its translation is CASSSRANTIYF. The full variable domain, its missing parts supplied by reference TRBV28 and TRBJ1-3, is DVKVTQSSRYLVKRTGEKVFLECVQDMDHENMFWYRQDPGLGLRLIYFSYDVKMKEKGDIPEGYSVSREKKERFSLILESASTNQTSMYLCASSSRANTIYFGEGSWLTVV.

V and J are TRBV5-6 and TRBJ2-1; weak D call: TRBD2 (5 bases). In germline, CDR1 is SGHDT, CDR2 YYEEEE. The CDR3 contains 14 residues. Trimming left V 7 bases short and J 0 bases short, with 11 bases between. The CDR3 DNA reads TGTGCCAGCCGTCCGGGGTACTCCTACAATGAGCAGTTCTTC. Translation: CASRPGYSYNEQFF.

CDR3 loop: CAPPRDRTKTSTDTQYF. The CDR3 region has the DNA TGTGCGCCCCCACGGGACAGAACCAAAACTAGCACAGATACGCAGTATTTT. J is TRBJ2-3 and V is TRBV25-1; 7 bases line up with TRBD1. Germline V lookup: CDR1 MGHDK, CDR2 SYGVNS. The CDR3 loop spans 17 amino acids. Drawing the rest from reference TRBV25-1 and TRBJ2-3, the complete variable domain is EADIYQTPRYLVIGTGKKITLECSQTMGHDKMYWYQQDPGMELHLIHYSYGVNSTEKGDLSSESTVSRIRTEHFPLTLESARPSHTSQYLCAPPRDRTKTSTDTQYFGPGTRLTVL.